This T cell receptor beta chain derives from a study of tumor-infiltrating lymphocytes in primary liver carcinoma. Study information: Resecting the tumor surgically was how the patients' primary liver carcinoma was treated. Samples had roughly 3.65 to 7.5 million productive TCRbeta reads, comparable between tissue types. The study's findings and limits: Between tumor regions, pairs overlapped more than tumor-adjacent and tumor-blood pairs did.

V was trimmed by 3 bases and J by 5 bases, leaving 10 bases between them. The CDR3 extends over 13 amino acids. In germline, CDR1 is WNHNN, CDR2 SYGVQD (reference sequence). The researchers obtained blood RNA from unsorted whole blood and also extracted germline DNA. With respect to this clonotype: Antigen specificity is unknown.

The researchers produced TCR beta cDNA from around 0.5 ug total RNA with a constant-region primer. Three rounds of nested multiplex PCR with slightly modified ARM-PCR produced TCR beta libraries. The first two PCR rounds used TRBV1-TRBV30 forward primers with a C-beta reverse primer, roughly 10 cycles each. TCRdb reprocessed the multiplex PCR reads with MiXCR, giving one entry per CDR3 protein. The data show 180,000 or so distinct CDR3 sequences, with around 60% seen just once and 65% to 80% held by the top ten. Sequencing input: peripheral blood. This sequence originates from a man aged 35 to 55 with primary liver carcinoma and hepatitis B virus infection. V usage is TRBV10-1 and J usage is TRBJ2-5; D is undetermined. CDR3 bases: TGCGCCAGCAGTGACCCTGGAATGGAGACCCAGTACTTC. Amino acid sequence: CASSDPGMETQYF.